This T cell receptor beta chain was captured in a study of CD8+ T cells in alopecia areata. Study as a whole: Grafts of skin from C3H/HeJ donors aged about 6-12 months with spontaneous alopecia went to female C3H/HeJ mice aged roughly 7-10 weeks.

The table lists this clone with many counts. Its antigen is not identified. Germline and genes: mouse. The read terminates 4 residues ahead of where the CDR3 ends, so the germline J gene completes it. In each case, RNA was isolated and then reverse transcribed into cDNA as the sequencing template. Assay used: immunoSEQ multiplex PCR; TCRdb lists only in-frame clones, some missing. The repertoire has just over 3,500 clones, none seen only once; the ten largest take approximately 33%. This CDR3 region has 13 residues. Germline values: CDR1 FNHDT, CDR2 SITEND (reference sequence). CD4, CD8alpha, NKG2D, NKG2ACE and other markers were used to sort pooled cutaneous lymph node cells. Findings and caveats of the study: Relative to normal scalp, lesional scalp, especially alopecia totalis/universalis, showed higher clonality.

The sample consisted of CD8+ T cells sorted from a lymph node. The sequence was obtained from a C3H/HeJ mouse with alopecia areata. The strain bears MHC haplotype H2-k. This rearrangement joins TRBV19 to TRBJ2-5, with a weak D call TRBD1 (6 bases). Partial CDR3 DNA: TGTGCCAGCAGTATCAACAGGGAAGAC. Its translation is CASSINRED. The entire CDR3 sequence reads CASSINREDTQYF. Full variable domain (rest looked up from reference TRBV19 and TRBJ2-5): GGIITQTPKFLIGQEGQKLTLKCQQNFNHDTMYWYRQDSGKGLRLIYYSITENDLQKGDLSEGYDASREKKSSFSLTVTSAQKNEMAVFLCASSINREDTQYFGPGTRLLVL.